This TCR beta chain is drawn from a study of blood T cells in healthy people across ages (dated by TCRdb to about 2015). Notes on the research overall: In model experiments, template switching captured roughly one uniquely barcoded TCR beta cDNA molecule for every two T cells. Age-related changes in TCR beta repertoire diversity were measured in the study by deep sequencing normalized with unique cDNA molecular identifiers. To avoid experimental bias, donors of different ages were spread randomly across the sequencing lanes. The donors were divided into four age groups: young (average around 16 years), middle-aged (around 37), aged (about 56) and long-lived (about 90). The study analyzed two additional independent replicas of 1 million unique cDNA reads from the same blood draw for two donors, one aged 18 to 30 and one aged 80 or older.

General conclusions and limits of the study: Observed TCR beta diversity per million T cells fell roughly linearly with age, and a significant reduction was already apparent by age roughly 40. Estimates of total diversity based on one million sequenced T cells were regarded as lower bounds and as underestimates. There was a strong correlation between observed TCR beta diversity and the percentage of naive T cells measured by flow cytometry. Because profiling used bulk unsorted PBMCs, naive and antigen-experienced compartments could not be compared conclusively. The CMV infection status of donors was not known, potentially confounding age-related changes in expanded clonotypes. Compared with the aged group, the long-lived group had more naive CD4+ T cells, fewer expanded clones and increased TCR diversity, a pattern suggesting age selection.

Donors were around 37 systemically healthy Caucasian individuals from Russia aged roughly 6 to 90 years. Each donor gave about 9.7 milliliters of peripheral blood, drawn into EDTA-treated Vacutainer tubes. PBMCs were isolated by Ficoll-Paque density-gradient centrifugation, with at least 6.5 million obtained per sample. Trizol reagent was used to extract total RNA from the PBMCs, yielding at least 5 micrograms per sample. The percentages of naive CD45RAhigh/CD27high T cells were determined by flow cytometry on a PBMC aliquot from every donor. The library was generated by 5' RACE. Sequencing was performed on an Illumina HiSeq 2500. The second PCR ran for roughly 7 to 11 cycles and used a J-beta primer mix along with a sample-barcoded 5' primer. A template-switch 5' adaptor carrying 12 random nucleotides introduced a unique molecular identifier onto each TCR beta cDNA molecule. Each sample yielded at least 2.5 million CDR3-containing paired-end reads. First-strand cDNA was synthesized from all RNA with the Mint cDNA synthesis kit, primed by a TRBC-specific oligonucleotide. After uracil-DNA glycosylase treatment, a first 18-cycle PCR used universal primers M1SS and BC2_uni_R on all cDNA. In the source study's methods: Each sample was normalized by randomly selecting 1 million high-quality reads, each carrying a distinct molecular identifier. Instead of being binned into consensus sequences, reads with shared molecular identifiers were discarded. CDR3 identification, clonotype clustering and error correction used MiTCR with a Q25 quality threshold and the strictest error-elimination algorithm. Lower-bound total TCR beta diversity was estimated with a nonparametric unseen species model using Euler transformation. TCRdb itself trimmed the public reads at Q25 with fastp, ran MiXCR and retained productive beta chains. Every entry covers one CDR3 protein and lists the most common genes and DNA from its rows. The V and J calls reflect TCRdb's pipeline rather than the authors' work. The sample table records around 1,700,000 distinct CDR3 sequences; approximately 28% of these occur just once. The ten largest make up over 7% of the sample.

Remarks on this clonotype: Its specific antigen is unknown. A read error may account for a junction end that differs from germline.

The CDR3 sequence holds 11 residues, the cysteine and phenylalanine included. Just the 33-base CDR3 DNA is kept, in frame starting at base 1. Based on the germline V gene, the CDR1 and CDR2 sequences are MNHEY and SVGAGI. This clonotype was obtained from a woman in her twenties or thirties in good health. Sequencing used blood. The sequence links TRBV6-5 to TRBJ2-2, with an unclear D gene assignment. The CDR3: CASTKTGELFF. The DNA reads as follows: TGCGCCAGCACCAAGACCGGGGAGCTGTTTTTT.